These 32 T cell receptor beta chains share one sample of origin, sequenced in a study of blood T cells in healthy people across ages. Using a J-beta primer mix together with a sample-barcoded 5' primer, a second PCR was run for roughly 7 to 11 cycles. A single record per CDR3 protein comes from TCRdb applying MiXCR to the 5' RACE reads. The sample yields some 880,000 distinct CDR3 sequences, roughly 35% seen once. The sample was blood. Source of these receptors: a young man in good health.

This clonotype was detected many times. The rearrangement uses TRBV9 and TRBJ1-2; TRBD1 matches at 7 bases. V lost 4 bases, J lost 4 bases, and 10 bases stayed unmatched. Germline lookup yields CDR1 SGDLS and CDR2 YYNGEE. The CDR3 sequence is 15 residues long. The CDR3 sequence: CASSPDPGQLYGYTF. In nucleotides, the CDR3 is TGTGCCAGCAGCCCCGACCCGGGACAGCTCTATGGCTACACCTTC.

The chain is built from TRBV15 and TRBJ2-1, with D unresolved. The CDR3 runs to 12 residues. Germline CDR1 LNHNV, CDR2 YYDKDF (reference sequence). V shed 2 bases and J shed 3 bases, with 2 bases lying between them. CDR3 amino acids: CATSRLYNEQFF. The CDR3 nucleotides are TGTGCCACCAGCAGACTCTACAATGAGCAGTTCTTC. Based on the CDR3 plus reference TRBV15 and TRBJ2-1, the full variable domain is DAMVIQNPRYQVTQFGKPVTLSCSQTLNHNVMYWYQQKSSQAPKLLFHYYDKDFNNEADTPDNFQSRRPNTSFCFLDIRSPGLGDTAMYLCATSRLYNEQFFGPGTRLTVL.

Concerning this clonotype itself: One end of the junction does not line up with germline, which may come from a read error. The chain couples TRBV9 to TRBJ2-3; 10 positions agree with TRBD2. The CDR3 runs to 16 residues. Germline CDR1 SGDLS, CDR2 YYNGEE. CDR3 protein: CVSSPVAGGGTDTQYF. The CDR3 DNA reads TGTGTCAGCAGCCCAGTAGCGGGGGGCGGCACAGATACGCAGTATTTT.

The chain is built from TRBV5-4 and TRBJ2-7, with TRBD1 as a possible D gene (6 bases). V gave up 5 bases and J gave up 2 bases, with 17 bases separating them. Germline V gives CDR1 SGHNT, CDR2 YYREEE (reference sequence). The length of the CDR3 is 15 residues. CDR3 amino acids: CASRTAQGATYEQYF. The CDR3 nucleotides read TGTGCCAGCAGAACGGCACAGGGAGCTACCTACGAGCAGTACTTC.

This sequence joins TRBV28 and TRBJ2-5; possible D gene TRBD2, 5 bases. Germline loops: CDR1 MDHEN, CDR2 SYDVKM. This CDR3 is 14 amino acids long. The V end was cut by 6 bases, the J end by 11 bases, with 22 bases between. The CDR3 reads CASRPREDYDEQYF. The DNA of the CDR3 is TGTGCCAGCAGACCTAGAGAAGACTACGATGAGCAGTACTTC.

This chain joins TRBV5-1 and TRBJ2-5, with a weak D call TRBD2 (5 bases). Trimming stripped 2 bases from V and 9 bases from J, with 14 bases between. CDR1 and CDR2 from the germline V gene are SGHRS and YFSETQ. This CDR3 spans 13 amino acids. The CDR3: CASSFNQPDSQYF. The CDR3 DNA sequence: TGCGCCAGCAGCTTTAACCAACCGGACTCCCAGTACTTC. The variable domain in full, with the rest retrieved from reference TRBV5-1 and TRBJ2-5, is KAGVTQTPRYLIKTRGQQVTLSCSPISGHRSVSWYQQTPGQGLQFLFEYFSETQRNKGNFPGRFSGRQFSNSRSEMNVSTLELGDSALYLCASSFNQPDSQYFGPGTRLLVL.

This chain uses TRBV6-2 or TRBV6-3 with TRBJ2-1; D call uncertain. The CDR3 length is 16 residues. Germline values: CDR1 MNHEY, CDR2 SVGEGT. V lost 0 bases, J lost 0 bases, and 9 bases lay in between. In DNA, the CDR3 is TGTGCCAGCAGTTACTCTCTACGCAGCTCCTACAATGAGCAGTTCTTC. Translating gives CASSYSLRSSYNEQFF.

This rearrangement joins TRBV20-1 to TRBJ1-5, with no clear D. This CDR3 spans 14 amino acids. V gave up 3 bases and J gave up 3 bases, with 12 bases separating them. The V gene's germline CDR1 is DFQATT and CDR2 SNEGSKA (reference sequence). CDR3 sequence reads: CSASSQKYNQPQHF. The CDR3 DNA follows: TGCAGTGCTAGTAGCCAGAAATACAATCAGCCCCAGCATTTT.

CDR3 region: CASSLVSQLLRDSDRVNEKLFF. CDR3 coding DNA: TGCGCCAGCAGCTTAGTTTCACAGCTCCTCCGGGACAGCGACCGAGTTAATGAAAAACTGTTTTTT. The J gene is TRBJ1-4, the V gene TRBV5-1; 7 bases align to TRBD1. V gave up 2 bases and J gave up 4 bases; unmatched junction bases: 26. CDR1 is SGHRS and CDR2 is YFSETQ in the germline V gene. The CDR3 is 22 residues long.

This clonotype appeared many times. The CDR3 region is CASSLLVGGQYLTDTQYF. The CDR3 DNA reads TGTGCCAGCAGCTTACTGGTGGGGGGGCAGTATCTGACAGATACGCAGTATTTT. The chain uses TRBV7-2 and TRBJ2-3; tentatively, D is TRBD2 (7 bases). The V gene lost 2 bases and the J gene lost 3 bases, with 21 bases spanning the gap. CDR1 and CDR2 from the germline V gene are SGHTA and FQGNSA. The CDR3 runs 18 residues.

The chain has TRBV4-2 and TRBJ1-2; D not certain. CDR1 and CDR2 (germline): LGHNA, YNFKEQ. The CDR3 covers 15 residues. Trimming took 6 bases from V and 6 from J, leaving 20 bases between them. This CDR3 reads CASRLIISEFNGYTF. The CDR3 nucleotides read TGTGCCAGCAGACTAATTATTTCCGAATTTAATGGCTACACCTTC.

This clonotype was counted only a few times. This sequence joins TRBV20-1 and TRBJ1-5; 7 bases match TRBD1. CDR1 and CDR2 from the germline V gene are DFQATT and SNEGSKA (reference sequence). This CDR3 has 16 amino acids. V dropped 0 bases and J dropped 2; count of bases not matched to a gene: 7. CDR3: CSARDETGIGNQPQHF. In DNA, the CDR3 is TGCAGTGCTAGAGACGAGACAGGGATAGGCAATCAGCCCCAGCATTTT.

The chain uses TRBV20-1 and TRBJ2-1; TRBD1 matches 9 bases. CDR3 length equals 15 residues. Germline values: CDR1 DFQATT, CDR2 SNEGSKA (reference sequence). J lost 7 bases, V lost 3 bases, and 10 bases had no gene match. DNA for the CDR3: TGCAGTGCTAGCGCCGGGACAGGGCTTTCAAATGAGCAGTTCTTC. It codes for CSASAGTGLSNEQFF.

This chain links TRBV7-8 with TRBJ1-1; TRBD1 might be the D (5 bases). V was shortened by 7 bases and J by 7 bases, with 22 bases between the two germline ends. Germline V gene lookup returns CDR1 SGHVS and CDR2 FQNEAQ. The CDR3 extends over 15 amino acids. CDR3 sequence reads: CASTTNKDGGSEAFF. CDR3 sequence (DNA): TGTGCCAGCACCACAAATAAAGACGGGGGGAGTGAAGCTTTCTTT. Full variable domain (rest looked up from reference TRBV7-8 and TRBJ1-1): GAGVSQSPRYKVAKRGQDVALRCDPISGHVSLFWYQQALGQGPEFLTYFQNEAQLDKSGLPSDRFFAERPEGSVSTLKIQRTQQEDSAVYLCASTTNKDGGSEAFFGQGTRLTVV.

This clonotype has ten or more counts. V and J are TRBV20-1 and TRBJ2-5; D gene uncertain. The CDR3 has 16 residues. V was clipped by 0 bases and J by 2 bases, with 16 bases between them. The germline gives CDR1 DFQATT, CDR2 SNEGSKA (reference sequence). The CDR3 sequence: CSARDLPGTEQETQYF. In DNA, the CDR3 is TGCAGTGCTAGAGATCTGCCAGGTACAGAGCAAGAGACCCAGTACTTC.

This clonotype was counted many times. The CDR3 region has the DNA TGTGCCAGCAGCTTGGCCCTAGCGGGGTCCAATGAGCAGTTCTTC. Amino acid sequence: CASSLALAGSNEQFF. V is TRBV5-5 and J is TRBJ2-1; 9 bases are a match to TRBD2. Trimming cost V 0 bases and J 6 bases; bases outside gene matches: 4. Germline V gene lookup returns CDR1 SGHKS and CDR2 YYEKEE (reference sequence). The CDR3 runs 15 residues.

The J gene is TRBJ2-7, the V gene TRBV5-1; 7 bases fit TRBD1. Germline V gives CDR1 SGHRS, CDR2 YFSETQ. The CDR3 covers 15 residues. The V and J ends lost 4 bases and 0 bases, in that order; junction bases with no gene match: 7. The CDR3 region has the DNA TGCGCCAGCAGCAAAACCGGGACAGCCTCCTACGAGCAGTACTTC. Its protein product is CASSKTGTASYEQYF.

The rearrangement links TRBV20-1 to TRBJ1-2, with D possibly matching TRBD1 (6 bases). CDR1 is DFQATT, CDR2 SNEGSKA, per germline (reference sequence). V dropped 6 bases and J dropped 1 base, with 18 bases sitting between them. This CDR3 contains 15 residues. The CDR3 DNA follows: TGCAGTGCGAAGAGCCCGGGGGCTCATAACTATGGCTACACCTTC. This translates into CSAKSPGAHNYGYTF.

V gene TRBV4-2 combines with J gene TRBJ1-4; 7 nucleotides align to TRBD1. The CDR3 loop spans 15 amino acids. The V segment lost 3 bases and the J segment 4 bases; nucleotides outside the gene matches: 5. Germline V gene sequence: CDR1 LGHNA, CDR2 YNFKEQ. This CDR3 reads CASSHQQGNNEKLFF. For the CDR3, the DNA is TGTGCCAGCAGCCACCAACAGGGGAATAATGAAAAACTGTTTTTT.

This chain uses TRBV29-1 with TRBJ2-1; 8 bases agree with TRBD2. Trimming took 3 bases from V and 7 from J; bases not matched to a gene: 11. The CDR3 length is 15 residues. The germline V gene has CDR1 SQVTM and CDR2 ANQGSEA. The CDR3 protein is CSVDGDGGAFNEQFF. DNA of the CDR3: TGCAGCGTTGACGGTGACGGGGGGGCCTTTAATGAGCAGTTCTTC.

CDR3 DNA: TGTGCCAGCAGCCCAAGGGACAGGCCGAACGATGGCTACACCTTC. Amino acids: CASSPRDRPNDGYTF. The chain has TRBV7-2 and TRBJ1-2; 8 positions match TRBD1. The junction had 11 bases not matched to a gene; V was cut back by 5 bases and J by 6 bases. There are 15 residues in the CDR3. Germline CDR1 and CDR2: SGHTA and FQGNSA.

The chain uses TRBV5-1 and TRBJ1-6, with TRBD1 matching over 7 bases. Per germline, CDR1 SGHRS and CDR2 YFSETQ. The CDR3 sequence is 19 residues long. After removal of 2 bases from V and 0 bases from J, the junction contained 11 bases not matched to a gene. The CDR3 nucleotides are TGCGCCAGCAGCTTATGGGCGCCAGGGGGGAGCTCCTATAATTCACCCCTCCACTTT. Its protein product is CASSLWAPGGSSYNSPLHF.

Regarding this clonotype: At one end, the junction sequence differs from germline, possibly due to a read error. This rearrangement joins TRBV7-9 to TRBJ1-2, with D hard to call. Per the germline V gene, CDR1 is SEHNR and CDR2 is FQNEAQ (reference sequence). This CDR3 spans 12 amino acids. CDR3 bases: TGTGCCAGCAGCGATAATAACTGTGGCTACACCTTC. Its protein product is CASSDNNCGYTF.

The chain links TRBV2 to TRBJ1-2; perhaps TRBD1 as D (5 bases). Trimming stripped 5 bases from V and 2 bases from J, with 12 bases between. CDR1 SNHLY and CDR2 FYNNEI come from the germline V gene. CDR3 length: 14 residues. CDR3 region: CASSPNTGNYGYTF. DNA for the CDR3: TGTGCCAGCAGTCCAAATACAGGAAACTATGGCTACACCTTC.

CDR3 coding DNA: TGTGCCATATCGGCGTGGAATGAAAAACTGTTTTTT. Translation: CAISAWNEKLFF. V usage is TRBV10-3 and J usage is TRBJ1-4; D unclear. The length of the CDR3 is 12 residues. V was pared by 9 bases and J by 5 bases, with 10 bases between. Germline assignment: CDR1 ENHRY and CDR2 SYGVKD.

This clonotype was found a few times. The chain carries TRBV12-3 or TRBV12-4 and TRBJ2-5; D is possibly TRBD1 (6 bases). Deletions cut 6 bases from V and 1 base from J, with 12 bases between. CDR3 length: 14 amino acids. CDR3 loop: CASSPPDSQETQYF. DNA of the CDR3: TGTGCCAGCAGCCCACCGGACAGCCAAGAGACCCAGTACTTC.

The chain has TRBV10-1 and TRBJ2-5; the D is unclear. The CDR3 runs 13 residues. The germline gives CDR1 WNHNN, CDR2 SYGVQD (reference sequence). V lost 0 bases and J lost 7, with 9 bases in between. The CDR3 loop reads CASSESNAGTQYF. Written as DNA, the CDR3 is TGCGCCAGCAGTGAGTCGAACGCTGGGACCCAGTACTTC.

CDR3 DNA sequence: TGTGCCACCAGCAGAGATCAGGGAGGAGAGACCCAGTACTTC. Translating gives CATSRDQGGETQYF. V usage is TRBV15 and J usage is TRBJ2-5, with D possibly being TRBD2 (6 bases). This CDR3 contains 14 residues. CDR1 and CDR2 from the germline V gene are LNHNV and YYDKDF (reference sequence). V was clipped by 0 bases and J by 4 bases, with 9 bases between them.

This clonotype was observed a few times. The chain has TRBV21-1 and TRBJ1-1; TRBD1, the table's D call, lacks a check against the DNA. TRBV21-1 is a pseudogene locus. This CDR3 is built from 13 residues. The CDR3 spells CASSPPGTGRAFF. DNA for the CDR3: TGTGCCAGCAGCCCCCCCGGGACAGGCCGAGCTTTCTTT.

The chain employs TRBV24-1 and TRBJ2-1; perhaps TRBD1 as D (6 bases). Germline lookup yields CDR1 KGHDR and CDR2 SFDVKD. This CDR3 has 14 residues. With 5 bases removed from V and 2 bases from J, the gap between germline ends came to 9 bases. In DNA, the CDR3 is TGTGCCACCAGTGGCAGGGGCGCCTACAATGAGCAGTTCTTC. Protein product: CATSGRGAYNEQFF.

This clonotype appeared many times. The chain couples TRBV12-3 or TRBV12-4 to TRBJ2-3; unclear D gene. Between the trimmed V and J ends, which lost 3 bases and 4 bases, there was a span of 5 bases. The CDR3 spans 12 residues. The CDR3 protein is CASSFVPDTQYF. The CDR3, as DNA: TGTGCCAGCAGTTTTGTTCCAGATACGCAGTATTTT.

As to this clonotype: One end of the junction varies from germline; a read error may be responsible. The V call is TRBV6-1, the J call TRBJ1-1; D gene uncertain. Germline CDR1 and CDR2: MNHNS and SASEGT. This CDR3 comprises 16 residues. In DNA, the CDR3 is TGTGCCGGCAGTGACCTGGCCCGGACGGTGGACACTGAAGCTTTCTTT. It codes for CAGSDLARTVDTEAFF.